This T cell receptor beta chain was obtained from a study of blood T cell repertoires in COVID-19. Across the study: The United States, Italy and Spain provided the acute and convalescent COVID-19 samples. The analysed material was cDNA or gDNA that came from T cells, B-cell-depleted T cells, or PBMCs.

Looked up from germline, CDR1 is LNHDA and CDR2 is SQIVND (reference sequence). With 7 bases removed from V and 1 base from J, the gap between germline ends came to 19 bases. The length of the CDR3 is 16 residues. As processed by the authors: Using reference gene primer amplification, nucleated cell counts were estimated. The protocol was immunoSEQ multiplex PCR, while the TCRdb copy is restricted to in-frame clones and leaves out a portion. V and J calls and clone size are given by that table; D and trimming were obtained from the DNA. The repertoire holds over 150,000 clones, with 70% to 85% as singletons.

This TCR came from a woman between 45 and 60 years old with acute or convalescent COVID-19. The specimen was peripheral blood. The J gene is TRBJ2-5, the V gene TRBV19; a possible D gene is TRBD2 (7 bases). The CDR3 bases are TGTGCCAGTACTCACGGGGGGCGAGGGGGCCAAGAGACCCAGTACTTC. This codes for CASTHGGRGGQETQYF.